These 31 T cell receptor beta chains came from one sample sequenced in a study of shared clonotypes between healthy human individuals. TCRdb's copy holds only in-frame clones and misses some; the assay was immunoSEQ multiplex PCR. This sample yields 2,500,000 or so clones, of which 80% to 95% are seen a single time; about 0.39% belongs to the top ten. The material sequenced was naive CD4+ T cells from PBMCs. Subset denoted: CD45RA+ positively selected. These receptors were taken from a man in his late teens or twenties in good health. Some clones in this sample may be carry-over from other donors' samples.

The table lists this clone with a count of one. The chain couples TRBV27 to TRBJ2-5, with D unclear. The CDR3 sequence is 16 residues long. CDR1 is MNHEY, CDR2 SMNVEV, per germline (reference sequence). The V end lost 1 base, the J end lost 3 bases, and 15 bases lay between the germline ends. The CDR3 sequence: CASSLLGSGLKETQYF. For the CDR3, the DNA is TGTGCCAGCAGTTTATTAGGGTCGGGCCTAAAAGAGACCCAGTACTTC.

This chain uses TRBV18 with TRBJ2-5, with D perhaps TRBD1 (7 bases). CDR1 and CDR2 (germline): KGHSH, LQKENI. Trimming removed 0 bases at V and 5 bases at J, with 13 bases between. The CDR3 extends over 15 amino acids. The CDR3 protein is CASSPPGGQWETQYF. The CDR3, as DNA: TGTGCCAGCTCACCACCGGGGGGACAGTGGGAGACCCAGTACTTC.

The chain recombines TRBV18 with TRBJ2-7; 8 positions agree with TRBD2. Germline CDR1 is KGHSH and CDR2 is LQKENI. The CDR3 has 16 amino acids. V was clipped by 3 bases and J by 2 bases; unmatched bases: 9. DNA of the CDR3: TGTGCCAGCTCACCCCGCGGGGCGGGAGGTACCTACGAGCAGTACTTC. Residues: CASSPRGAGGTYEQYF.

This chain joins TRBV9 and TRBJ2-5, with no clear D. The CDR3 contains 16 residues. Trimming removed 4 bases at V and 2 bases at J, with 18 bases between. Germline assignment: CDR1 SGDLS and CDR2 YYNGEE. Here the CDR3 reads CASSPPAVPEQETQYF. CDR3 nucleotide sequence: TGTGCCAGCAGCCCCCCTGCAGTGCCCGAGCAAGAGACCCAGTACTTC. The entire variable domain, with the rest obtained from reference TRBV9 and TRBJ2-5, is as follows: DSGVTQTPKHLITATGQRVTLRCSPRSGDLSVYWYQQSLDQGLQFLIQYYNGEERAKGNILERFSAQQFPDLHSELNLSSLELGDSALYFCASSPPAVPEQETQYFGPGTRLLVL.

J is TRBJ2-7 and V is TRBV4-2; TRBD2 might be the D (6 bases). The CDR3 loop spans 15 amino acids. Germline V gives CDR1 LGHNA, CDR2 YNFKEQ. The V end lost 0 bases, the J end lost 1 base, and 10 bases lay between the germline ends. The CDR3 DNA is TGTGCCAGCAGCCAAGATACGGGGAGGTCCTACGAGCAGTACTTC. This sequence encodes CASSQDTGRSYEQYF.

V gene TRBV7-9 combines with J gene TRBJ2-5; D unresolved. In germline, CDR1 is SEHNR, CDR2 FQNEAQ (reference sequence). The CDR3 loop spans 16 amino acids. V dropped 2 bases and J dropped 7 bases, with 20 bases sitting between them. CDR3 coding DNA: TGTGCCAGCAGCTTATTGGGTCCGAGTGCTACGGGGACCCAGTACTTC. This translates into CASSLLGPSATGTQYF.

This clone occurred once. The chain joins TRBV28 to TRBJ1-1, with TRBD1 matching over 9 bases. Germline V gene sequence: CDR1 MDHEN, CDR2 SYDVKM. J lost 4 bases, V lost 2 bases, and 5 bases had no gene match. This CDR3 region has 15 residues. CDR3 bases: TGTGCCAGCAGTTTAGGCTCGGACAGGGGCACTGAAGCTTTCTTT. Its translation: CASSLGSDRGTEAFF.

The chain is built from TRBV28 and TRBJ2-7; 7 nucleotides match TRBD1. The CDR3 contains 14 residues. Germline CDR1 reads MDHEN; CDR2 reads SYDVKM. V shed 6 bases and J 5 bases; nucleotides not matched to a gene: 10. The CDR3 DNA follows: TGTGCCAGCAGGAGACAGGGAGTAGCGCACGAGCAGTACTTC. Translated, it gives CASRRQGVAHEQYF. The whole variable domain, filled in from reference TRBV28 and TRBJ2-7, reads DVKVTQSSRYLVKRTGEKVFLECVQDMDHENMFWYRQDPGLGLRLIYFSYDVKMKEKGDIPEGYSVSREKKERFSLILESASTNQTSMYLCASRRQGVAHEQYFGPGTRLTVT.

The CDR3: CASSLAPYVAGGGSTGELFF. As DNA, the CDR3 is TGTGCCAGCAGCTTGGCCCCTTACGTAGCGGGAGGCGGCAGCACCGGGGAGCTGTTTTTT. This chain connects TRBV5-5 to TRBJ2-2; 10 nucleotides agree with TRBD2. V trimming: 0 bases; J trimming: 4 bases; junction bases outside the gene matches: 15. Germline assignment: CDR1 SGHKS and CDR2 YYEKEE (reference sequence). The CDR3 runs to 20 residues. Combining the CDR3 with reference TRBV5-5 and TRBJ2-2 gives the whole variable domain DAGVTQSPTHLIKTRGQQVTLRCSPISGHKSVSWYQQVLGQGPQFIFQYYEKEERGRGNFPDRFSARQFPNYSSELNVNALLLGDSALYLCASSLAPYVAGGGSTGELFFGEGSRLTVL.

The V gene is TRBV7-2, the J gene TRBJ2-1; perhaps TRBD2 as D (5 bases). The V gene's germline CDR1 is SGHTA and CDR2 FQGNSA. Trimming took off 6 bases at V and 0 bases at J, with 12 bases between the two ends. The CDR3 length is 15 residues. CDR3 sequence: CASRVAIFSYNEQFF. The DNA of the CDR3 is TGTGCCAGCAGGGTAGCGATTTTCTCCTACAATGAGCAGTTCTTC.

The rearrangement links TRBV7-2 to TRBJ1-2; 7 bases map to TRBD1. Per germline, CDR1 SGHTA and CDR2 FQGNSA. The V segment lost 3 bases and the J segment 4 bases; nucleotides outside the gene matches: 8. This CDR3 has 15 amino acids. CDR3 in amino acids: CASSFTVQGTYGYTF. CDR3 in DNA: TGTGCCAGCAGCTTCACTGTACAGGGGACCTATGGCTACACCTTC.

This chain joins TRBV6-1 and TRBJ2-3; D unclear. V lost 4 bases, J lost 3 bases, and 14 bases lay in between. Germline CDR1 and CDR2: MNHNS and SASEGT. CDR3 length equals 15 residues. The CDR3: CASSAPQPGTDTQYF. In nucleotides, the CDR3 is TGTGCCAGCAGTGCCCCCCAACCGGGTACAGATACGCAGTATTTT.

The rearrangement links TRBV10-3 to TRBJ2-7; a weak D match, TRBD1 (6 bases). This CDR3 has 13 residues. The V and J ends lost 5 bases and 3 bases respectively, with 11 bases between them. The germline V gene encodes CDR1 ENHRY and CDR2 SYGVKD. CDR3 residues: CAISPQGNYEQYF. As DNA, the CDR3 is TGTGCCATCAGTCCACAGGGTAACTACGAGCAGTACTTC.

The rearrangement joins TRBV6-5 to TRBJ1-3, with D perhaps TRBD1 (5 bases). The CDR3 consists of 14 residues. Germline loops: CDR1 MNHEY, CDR2 SVGAGI. V gave up 4 bases and J gave up 5 bases, with 12 bases separating them. The CDR3 sequence is CASSSPRGRNTIYF. The CDR3 DNA follows: TGTGCCAGCAGTTCCCCCCGGGGGAGAAACACCATATATTTT.

About this clone itself: Other DNA sequences in this sample translate to the same CDR3. The CDR3 loop is CASSSYVEAFF. The CDR3 region has the DNA TGTGCCAGCAGTTCTTATGTGGAAGCTTTCTTT. The rearrangement links TRBV28 to TRBJ1-1, with no clear D. Trimming cost V 4 bases and J 8 bases, with 8 bases left between them. Germline CDR1 reads MDHEN; CDR2 reads SYDVKM. CDR3 length: 11 residues.

The rearrangement uses TRBV27 and TRBJ1-6; D not resolved. Per germline, CDR1 MNHEY and CDR2 SMNVEV (reference sequence). There are 16 residues in the CDR3. V was clipped by 6 bases and J by 7 bases, with 19 bases between them. CDR3 in amino acids: CASSWIRPGGNSPLHF. The CDR3 DNA is TGTGCCAGCAGCTGGATTCGGCCCGGTGGGAATTCACCCCTCCACTTT.

About this clone: The same CDR3 arises from other DNA sequences in this sample as well. This sequence joins TRBV5-1 and TRBJ2-7; D might be TRBD1 (5 bases). The CDR3 runs to 13 residues. In germline, CDR1 is SGHRS, CDR2 YFSETQ. Trimming removed 0 bases at V and 3 bases at J, with 7 bases between. The CDR3, as DNA: TGCGCCAGCAGCTTGGAGGGGTACTACGAGCAGTACTTC. Translating gives CASSLEGYYEQYF.

This chain connects TRBV6-6 to TRBJ2-1; 7 nucleotides match TRBD1. CDR1 MNHNY and CDR2 SVGAGI come from the germline V gene (reference sequence). The CDR3 extends over 13 amino acids. V lost 5 bases and J lost 6; bases outside the gene matches: 4. CDR3 region: CASSDRDGNEQFF. For the CDR3, the DNA is TGTGCCAGCAGTGACAGGGATGGCAATGAGCAGTTCTTC.

This chain uses TRBV6-5 with TRBJ1-4; D ambiguous. Trimming removed 7 bases from V and 2 bases from J, with 14 bases in between. This CDR3 spans 15 amino acids. Germline V gene data show CDR1 as MNHEY and CDR2 as SVGAGI. The CDR3 spells CASTSTGETNEKLFF. Written as DNA, the CDR3 is TGTGCCAGCACGAGTACTGGGGAGACTAATGAAAAACTGTTTTTT.

The V call is TRBV4-3, the J call TRBJ1-1; D gene ambiguous. V shed 3 bases and J shed 2 bases, with 10 bases lying between them. The CDR3 length is 14 residues. CDR1 LGHNA and CDR2 YSLEER come from the germline V gene. CDR3 sequence reads: CASSHILTNTEAFF. The CDR3 nucleotides are TGCGCCAGCAGCCATATCCTCACAAACACTGAAGCTTTCTTT.

The CDR3 here is CASSLYGCPTWGYTF. The CDR3 bases are TGTGCCAGCAGCTTATACGGCTGTCCGACCTGGGGCTACACCTTC. V gene TRBV11-3 combines with J gene TRBJ1-2; D ambiguous. CDR1 and CDR2 from the germline V gene are SGHNT and YENEEA. Trimming removed 2 bases from V and 8 bases from J, with 18 bases in between. CDR3 size: 15 residues.

This clone was recorded once. This chain joins TRBV6-1 and TRBJ1-2; 7 bases agree with TRBD1. V trimming: 7 bases; J trimming: 4 bases; junction bases outside the gene matches: 9. The CDR3 consists of 14 residues. Germline values: CDR1 MNHNS, CDR2 SASEGT. Here the CDR3 DNA reads TGTGCCAGCACCATTCAGGGGGTGGGCTATGGCTACACCTTC. As protein: CASTIQGVGYGYTF.

As concerns this clone: At the DNA level, this CDR3 is encoded by other sequences in the same sample as well. This chain connects TRBV5-1 to TRBJ2-3; 7 bases are a match to TRBD2. Per germline, CDR1 SGHRS and CDR2 YFSETQ. The CDR3 covers 15 residues. V was clipped by 2 bases and J by 1 base; unmatched bases: 4. This chain's CDR3 is CASSLGLAGTDTQYF. CDR3 DNA: TGCGCCAGCAGCTTAGGGCTAGCGGGCACAGATACGCAGTATTTT.

J is TRBJ1-3 and V is TRBV6-1; D is undetermined. The germline gives CDR1 MNHNS, CDR2 SASEGT. The CDR3 spans 15 residues. Deletions cut 1 base from V and 2 bases from J, with 9 bases between. The CDR3 reads CASSEDRNPGNTIYF. CDR3 DNA: TGTGCCAGCAGTGAAGACCGAAACCCTGGAAACACCATATATTTT.

The rearrangement links TRBV6-1 to TRBJ2-7; 9 positions agree with TRBD1. With 4 bases clipped from V and 6 bases from J, the junction kept 10 bases outside the gene matches. CDR1 is MNHNS and CDR2 is SASEGT in the germline V gene. CDR3 length: 15 amino acids. CDR3 DNA: TGTGCCAGCAGTGGCACCGGGACAGGGTTGGGCGAGCAGTACTTC. Protein product: CASSGTGTGLGEQYF.

J is TRBJ1-5 and V is TRBV5-8, with TRBD1 matching 12 bases. The V segment lost 5 bases and the J segment 1 base; nucleotides outside the gene matches: 10. Looked up from germline, CDR1 is SGHTS and CDR2 is YDEGEE. The CDR3 consists of 18 residues. CDR3 residues: CASSLGTGGIRSNQPQHF. As DNA, the CDR3 is TGTGCCAGCAGTCTCGGGACAGGGGGCATCAGGAGCAATCAGCCCCAGCATTTT. The full variable domain, in which reference TRBV5-8 and TRBJ1-5 provide the parts outside the CDR3, is EAGVTQSPTHLIKTRGQQATLRCSPISGHTSVYWYQQALGLGLQFLLWYDEGEERNRGNFPPRFSGRQFPNYSSELNVNALELEDSALYLCASSLGTGGIRSNQPQHFGDGTRLSIL.

The chain carries TRBV5-1 and TRBJ2-1; 10 bases are a match to TRBD1. Germline loops: CDR1 SGHRS, CDR2 YFSETQ. J lost 4 bases, V lost 0 bases, and 7 bases had no gene match. The CDR3 has 17 amino acids. The CDR3 sequence is CASSLAGTGVPYNEQFF. The CDR3 nucleotides read TGCGCCAGCAGCTTGGCCGGGACAGGGGTCCCTTACAATGAGCAGTTCTTC.

The chain couples TRBV12-2 to TRBJ2-7. TRBV12-2 is a pseudogene. The CDR3 totals 13 residues. As DNA, the CDR3 is TGTGCAAGTCGCTCGGGACGGCTCTACGAGCAGTACTTC. Translation: CASRSGRLYEQYF.

The chain has TRBV4-1 and TRBJ2-3; either TRBD1 or TRBD2 may supply D (6 bases each). Germline V CDR1 and CDR2: MGHRA, YSYEKL. Deletions cut 4 bases from V and 5 bases from J, with 16 bases between. This CDR3 region has 15 residues. DNA of the CDR3: TGCGCCAGCAGCCCCTGGGGGGCTCATGGAGATACGCAGTATTTT. This codes for CASSPWGAHGDTQYF.

This chain connects TRBV23-1 to TRBJ2-1; tentatively, D is TRBD2 (6 bases). TRBV23-1 is designated an ORF whose function remains uncertain. The CDR3 consists of 14 residues. Trimming took off 11 bases at V and 7 bases at J, with 21 bases between the two ends. The CDR3 region has the DNA TGCGCCGGCCCGTGTGGGGGGAGCCGGAATGAGCAGTTCTTC. Encoded protein: CAGPCGGSRNEQFF.

This clone was seen just once. This sequence joins TRBV5-1 and TRBJ1-2, with a weak D call TRBD1 (6 bases). Germline loops: CDR1 SGHRS, CDR2 YFSETQ. The CDR3 is 13 amino acids. V dropped 5 bases and J dropped 4 bases, with 12 bases sitting between them. The CDR3 spells CASRPGQSYGYTF. The CDR3 bases are TGCGCCAGCAGACCTGGACAGAGCTATGGCTACACCTTC.